A selection of T cell receptor beta chains follows, all from one sample in a study of CD8 T cells in Susac syndrome. TCRdb used MiXCR to reprocess the immunoSEQ multiplex PCR reads, holding one entry per CDR3 protein. The sample contains 150,000 to 200,000 distinct CDR3 sequences, 95% of which appear only once. Sequencing was done on a sample of CD8+ T cells from PBMCs. The receptors were sampled from a human donor with Susac syndrome. CDR3s include the opening cysteine and the closing phenylalanine or tryptophan. Fields, in order: J gene, clone size, CDR3 length, D gene, V gene, CDR3 DNA, CDR3 protein. D genes are given only for firm matches. Size is stated for part of the rows, as once, few or many counts, or as a class when the clone is expanded.

J: TRBJ1-5; size: NA; length: 16; D: NA; V: TRBV27; DNA: TGTGCCAGCAGTTTAGCTTCCCCCGGGGGCAATCAGCCCCAGCATTTT; CDR3: CASSLASPGGNQPQHF
J: TRBJ2-5; size: NA; length: 16; D: TRBD2; V: TRBV4-1; DNA: TGCGCCAGCAGCCCTACTAGCGGGGGGGCGGAAGAGACCCAGTACTTC; CDR3: CASSPTSGGAEETQYF
J: TRBJ1-6; size: NA; length: 13; D: NA; V: TRBV6-5; DNA: TGTGCCAGTACGTCGCAGGGGAATTCACCCCTCCACTTT; CDR3: CASTSQGNSPLHF
J: TRBJ2-1; size: NA; length: 14; D: NA; V: TRBV28; DNA: TGTGCCAGCAGTGTCGGACTAACCTACAATGAGCAGTTCTTC; CDR3: CASSVGLTYNEQFF
J: TRBJ1-1; size: NA; length: 15; D: NA; V: TRBV6-1; DNA: TGTGCCAGCAGTGTCGACTATACCCTGAACACTGAAGCTTTCTTT; CDR3: CASSVDYTLNTEAFF
J: TRBJ2-7; size: once; length: 13; D: NA; V: TRBV6-5; DNA: TGTGCCAGCAGTTACGATCAGTCCTACGAGCAGTACTTC; CDR3: CASSYDQSYEQYF
J: TRBJ1-5; size: NA; length: 16; D: NA; V: TRBV7-3; DNA: TGTGCCAGCAGCTTACGGTACAACGCTAGCAATCAGCCCCAGCATTTT; CDR3: CASSLRYNASNQPQHF
J: TRBJ1-5; size: NA; length: 13; D: TRBD1; V: TRBV7-9; DNA: TGTGCCAGCAGCAGAGGACAGGCTCAGCCCCAGCATTTT; CDR3: CASSRGQAQPQHF
J: TRBJ2-1; size: NA; length: 17; D: TRBD2; V: TRBV11-2; DNA: TGTGCCAGCAGAAGGCTAGCGGGGGGACCTGGAGACAATGAGCAGTTCTTC; CDR3: CASRRLAGGPGDNEQFF
J: TRBJ1-2; size: NA; length: 14; D: TRBD1; V: TRBV20-1; DNA: TGCAGTGCTATCGGGACAGGGAATTCCTATGGCTACACCTTC; CDR3: CSAIGTGNSYGYTF
J: TRBJ2-2; size: NA; length: 16; D: NA; V: TRBV24-1; DNA: TGTGCCACCAGTGATTTGCTTGGACAAAACACCGGGGAGCTGTTTTTT; CDR3: CATSDLLGQNTGELFF
J: TRBJ1-1; size: NA; length: 14; D: NA; V: TRBV20-1; DNA: TGCAGTGCCGCCCCCCACTCGATGAACACTGAAGCTTTCTTT; CDR3: CSAAPHSMNTEAFF
J: TRBJ2-7; size: NA; length: 14; D: NA; V: TRBV20-1; DNA: TGCAGTGCTGTGAGGCAGGCCGTCTCCTACGAGCAGTACTTC; CDR3: CSAVRQAVSYEQYF
J: TRBJ2-1; size: few; length: 15; D: TRBD2; V: TRBV9; DNA: TGTGCCAGCAGTCTTAGCGGGGGAACCTACAATGAGCAGTTCTTC; CDR3: CASSLSGGTYNEQFF
J: TRBJ2-1; size: NA; length: 13; D: TRBD2; V: TRBV20-1; DNA: TGCAGTGCGTGGGACTACTCCTACAATGAGCAGTTCTTC; CDR3: CSAWDYSYNEQFF
J: TRBJ2-1; size: NA; length: 10; D: NA; V: TRBV28; DNA: TGTGCCAGCAGTTCCTTTAGTCGGTTCTTC; CDR3: CASSSFSRFF
J: TRBJ2-1; size: NA; length: 17; D: TRBD2; V: TRBV5-1; DNA: TGCGCCAGCAGCTTGGCCGGTGGGAGGGCCCTCGGGAATGAGCAGTTCTTC; CDR3: CASSLAGGRALGNEQFF
J: TRBJ2-3; size: NA; length: 15; D: NA; V: TRBV3-1; DNA: TGTGCCAGCAGCCAAGAGAAGGCACAGGTAGATACGCAGTATTTT; CDR3: CASSQEKAQVDTQYF
J: TRBJ2-1; size: NA; length: 17; D: NA; V: TRBV7-9; DNA: TGTGCCAGCAGCTTAGACTCTAAGCTCCTATCCTACAATGAGCAGTTCTTC; CDR3: CASSLDSKLLSYNEQFF
J: TRBJ2-1; size: NA; length: 14; D: NA; V: TRBV7-8; DNA: TGTGCCAGTCGACCCCCTCAGGGATACAATGAGCAGTTCTTC; CDR3: CASRPPQGYNEQFF
J: TRBJ2-7; size: NA; length: 16; D: NA; V: TRBV19; DNA: TGTGCCAGTAGTATAGATGGATTCCGGGGACCCTACGAGCAGTACTTC; CDR3: CASSIDGFRGPYEQYF
J: TRBJ1-5; size: NA; length: 15; D: NA; V: TRBV20-1; DNA: TGCAGTGCTAACGACAGGAGGTTTTTGGATCAGCCCCAGCATTTT; CDR3: CSANDRRFLDQPQHF